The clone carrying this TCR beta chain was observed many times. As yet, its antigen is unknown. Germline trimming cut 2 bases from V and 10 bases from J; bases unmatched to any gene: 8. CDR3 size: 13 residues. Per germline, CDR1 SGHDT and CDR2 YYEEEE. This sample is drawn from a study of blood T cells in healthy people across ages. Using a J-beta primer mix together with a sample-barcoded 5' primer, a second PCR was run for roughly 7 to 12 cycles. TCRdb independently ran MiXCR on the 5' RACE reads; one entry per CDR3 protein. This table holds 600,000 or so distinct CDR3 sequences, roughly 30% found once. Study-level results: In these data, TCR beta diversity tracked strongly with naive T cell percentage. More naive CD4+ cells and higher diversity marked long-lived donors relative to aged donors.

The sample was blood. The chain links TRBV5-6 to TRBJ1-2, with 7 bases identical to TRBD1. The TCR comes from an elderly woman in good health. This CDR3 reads CASSFGDRDDYTF. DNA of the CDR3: TGTGCCAGCAGCTTTGGAGACAGGGATGACTACACCTTC.